This T cell receptor (beta chain) derives from a study of molecular identifiers for immune sequencing clone quantification. Previously published methods and listed TCR primers were used for the bulk TCR libraries. TCRdb redid the calling of the PCR reads with MiXCR, one entry per CDR3 protein. This sample has hundreds of thousands of distinct CDR3 sequences, with about 20% found just once. Overall study findings and caveats: Whereas clones above 20 RNA copies held under 1% of naive-cell molecules, they held over 98% of effector molecules.

The sample holds many counts of this clonotype. Its specificity is unknown. The V gene's germline CDR1 is DFQATT and CDR2 SNEGSKA (reference sequence). The CDR3 runs to 14 residues. The junction had 9 bases not matched to a gene; V was cut back by 5 bases and J by 2 bases. Every naive CD8 library was made from between roughly 19,000 and 1,000,000 sorted cells with 10%, 30% or 50% RNA. Sorting was used to obtain naive CD8 T cells (CD8+CD4-CCR7+CD45RA+). The sequenced sample consisted of naive CD8+ T cells from blood, with Jurkat cell RNA spiked in. Noted subset: FACS-sorted CD8+CD4-CCR7+CD45RA+ naive T cells. This TCR was sampled from a human donor in good health. Some libraries in this study had Jurkat cell RNA spiked in. V gene TRBV20-1 combines with J gene TRBJ2-7; 7 positions agree with TRBD2. This CDR3 reads CSAPGLEKTYEQYF. Written as DNA, the CDR3 is TGCAGTGCTCCAGGACTAGAGAAGACCTACGAGCAGTACTTC.